Listed here are 4 T cell receptor beta chains from one sample, sequenced in a study of blood T cell repertoires in COVID-19. The assay was immunoSEQ multiplex PCR, and TCRdb's table has in-frame clones only and misses some. In the table there are about 220,000 clones, 88% of which are singletons. The sample comprised PBMCs or T cells enriched from blood (not recorded which). These receptors came from a woman aged 40 to 50 with acute COVID-19.

Here the CDR3 reads CASSQADRTNYGYTF. CDR3 coding DNA: TGCGCCAGCAGCCAAGCCGACAGGACTAACTATGGCTACACCTTC. The gene calls are TRBV4-1 and TRBJ1-2; D perhaps matches TRBD1 (6 bases). The germline V gene encodes CDR1 MGHRA and CDR2 YSYEKL. The CDR3 has 15 amino acids. Trimming left V 1 base short and J 0 bases short, with 9 bases between.

The chain links TRBV20-1 to TRBJ2-1; D possibly corresponds to TRBD1 (5 bases). The CDR3 runs to 12 residues. Germline lookup yields CDR1 DFQATT and CDR2 SNEGSKA (reference sequence). The V and J ends lost 3 bases and 9 bases respectively, with 12 bases between them. CDR3 nucleotide sequence: TGCAGTGCTAGTATTAGGGGAACTGAGCAGTTCTTC. The encoded protein is CSASIRGTEQFF.

V and J are TRBV30 and TRBJ1-1; D perhaps matches TRBD1 (5 bases). Germline V gene sequence: CDR1 GTSNPN, CDR2 SVGIG (reference sequence). Between the trimmed V and J ends, which lost 2 bases and 0 bases, there was a span of 19 bases. CDR3 size: 17 residues. Written as DNA, the CDR3 is TGTGCCTGGAGTCCAAAAGCGTTGCGGGGGATGAACACTGAAGCTTTCTTT. It is translated as CAWSPKALRGMNTEAFF.

The chain combines TRBV19 with TRBJ1-6; 10 bases are shared with TRBD1. V was clipped by 11 bases and J by 7 bases; unmatched bases: 11. From germline, CDR1 is LNHDA and CDR2 SQIVND (reference sequence). CDR3 length: 15 residues. The CDR3 region is CASSSDRGPNSPLHF. The CDR3 region has the DNA TGTGCCTCAAGTAGTGACAGGGGGCCAAATTCACCCCTCCACTTT. Looking up the rest from reference TRBV19 and TRBJ1-6 gives the full variable domain: DGGITQSPKYLFRKEGQNVTLSCEQNLNHDAMYWYRQDPGQGLRLIYYSQIVNDFQKGDIAEGYSVSREKKESFPLTVTSAQKNPTAFYLCASSSDRGPNSPLHFGNGTRLTVT.